The 5 T cell receptor beta chains in this list originate from one sample, sequenced in a study of spatial heterogeneity in lung cancer. Time point of the sample: blood at routine non-recurrence follow-up after resection. TCRdb ran MiXCR on the 5' RACE reads and lists one entry per CDR3 protein. The table has under 150,000 distinct CDR3 sequences, 9.5% to 14% seen once; the top ten hold approximately 24%. The sample in question was PBMCs, obtained at follow-up. Every receptor here comes from a female donor with early-stage non-small cell lung cancer.

The chain has TRBV7-9 and TRBJ2-5; D remains ambiguous. Looked up from germline, CDR1 is SEHNR and CDR2 is FQNEAQ (reference sequence). The ends were cut back, 3 bases at V and 4 bases at J, with 12 bases in the middle. CDR3 length equals 14 residues. This CDR3 is CASSFVLAGETQYF. The CDR3 region has the DNA TGTGCCAGCAGCTTCGTATTGGCCGGAGAGACCCAGTACTTC.

The chain joins TRBV12-3 or TRBV12-4 to TRBJ1-5, with D possibly matching TRBD1 (5 bases). This CDR3 is built from 15 residues. Trimming cost V 1 base and J 2 bases, with 9 bases left between them. The CDR3 bases are TGTGCCAGCAGTTTAGGGGGGAACGGCAATCAGCCCCAGCATTTT. Protein sequence: CASSLGGNGNQPQHF.

This clonotype was seen a few times. The chain employs TRBV11-2 and TRBJ2-3, with TRBD2 matching over 7 bases. Germline V gives CDR1 SGHAT, CDR2 FQNNGV. The CDR3 is 15 residues long. J lost 3 bases, V lost 4 bases, and 7 bases had no gene match. The CDR3 DNA sequence: TGTGCCAGCAGCTACACAGCGGGAAAAACAGATACGCAGTATTTT. This translates into CASSYTAGKTDTQYF. The variable domain in full, completed from reference TRBV11-2 and TRBJ2-3, reads EAGVAQSPRYKIIEKRQSVAFWCNPISGHATLYWYQQILGQGPKLLIQFQNNGVVDDSQLPKDRFSAERLKGVDSTLKIQPAKLEDSAVYLCASSYTAGKTDTQYFGPGTRLTVL.

This clonotype was observed at least ten times. V is TRBV20-1 and J is TRBJ1-1, with a weak D call TRBD1 (6 bases). With 5 bases removed from V and 1 base from J, the gap between germline ends came to 17 bases. Germline V gene lookup returns CDR1 DFQATT and CDR2 SNEGSKA (reference sequence). The CDR3 is 15 residues long. The CDR3 sequence is CSAVVGRGANTEAFF. CDR3 nucleotide sequence: TGCAGTGCTGTTGTCGGCCGGGGGGCGAACACTGAAGCTTTCTTT.

This clonotype has just a few counts. The chain uses TRBV28 and TRBJ2-2, with 8 bases aligning to TRBD2. With V trimmed by 11 bases and J by 4 bases, 9 bases remained unmatched. The CDR3 extends over 14 amino acids. The germline CDR1 and CDR2 sequences are MDHEN and SYDVKM. CDR3 amino acids: CAAREGRGTGELFF. The CDR3 DNA sequence: TGTGCCGCCCGGGAGGGCCGGGGCACCGGGGAGCTGTTTTTT.